This TCR beta chain originates from a study of OX40 agonist ivuxolimab in advanced cancers. On the study more broadly: The patients received ivuxolimab by intravenous route every 2 weeks at 0.01 to 10 mg/kg.

Clones were sequenced by immunoSEQ multiplex PCR, and TCRdb holds only the in-frame ones, with some missing. The sample shows tens of thousands of clones, 85% to 90% of them seen only once. Germline CDR1 is SGHNT and CDR2 is YENEEA. Trimming removed 0 bases from V and 9 bases from J, with 12 bases in between. The CDR3 has 14 amino acids. The gene calls are TRBV11-3 and TRBJ2-4; D is uncertain. The TCR comes from an adult with an advanced solid tumor such as melanoma, head and neck, liver or kidney cancer. Sequencing used CD4+ or CD8+ T cells sorted from blood, obtained in a trial of the OX40 agonist ivuxolimab. CDR3 loop: CASSLEGPRGIQYF. The CDR3 DNA is TGTGCCAGCAGCTTAGAAGGGCCGAGAGGCATTCAGTACTTC.